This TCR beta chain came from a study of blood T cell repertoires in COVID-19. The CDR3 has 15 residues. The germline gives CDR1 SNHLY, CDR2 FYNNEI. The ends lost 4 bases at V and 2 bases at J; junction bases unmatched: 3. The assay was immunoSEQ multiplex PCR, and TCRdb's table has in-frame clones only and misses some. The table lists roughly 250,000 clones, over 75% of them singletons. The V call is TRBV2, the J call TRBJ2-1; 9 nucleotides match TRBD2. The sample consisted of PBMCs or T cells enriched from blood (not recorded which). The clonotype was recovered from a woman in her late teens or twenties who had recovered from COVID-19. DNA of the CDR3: TGTGCCAGCAGTGCCGCTAGCGGGGCCTACAATGAGCAGTTCTTC. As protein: CASSAASGAYNEQFF.